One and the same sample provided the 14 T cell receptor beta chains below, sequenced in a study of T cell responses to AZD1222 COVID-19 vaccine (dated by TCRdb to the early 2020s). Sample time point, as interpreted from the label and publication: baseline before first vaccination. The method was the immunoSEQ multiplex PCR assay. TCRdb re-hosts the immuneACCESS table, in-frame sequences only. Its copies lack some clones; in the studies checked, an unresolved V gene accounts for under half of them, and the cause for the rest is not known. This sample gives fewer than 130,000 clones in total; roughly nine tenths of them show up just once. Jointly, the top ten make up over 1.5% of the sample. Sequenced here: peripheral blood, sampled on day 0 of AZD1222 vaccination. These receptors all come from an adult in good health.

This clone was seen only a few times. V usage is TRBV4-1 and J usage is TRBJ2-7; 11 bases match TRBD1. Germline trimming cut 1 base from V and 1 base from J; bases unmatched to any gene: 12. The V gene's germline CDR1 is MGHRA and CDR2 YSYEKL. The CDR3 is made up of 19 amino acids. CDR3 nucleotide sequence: TGCGCCAGCAGCCAAGGTGCCGGGACAGGGGGACCAAGATCCTACGAGCAGTACTTC. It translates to CASSQGAGTGGPRSYEQYF.

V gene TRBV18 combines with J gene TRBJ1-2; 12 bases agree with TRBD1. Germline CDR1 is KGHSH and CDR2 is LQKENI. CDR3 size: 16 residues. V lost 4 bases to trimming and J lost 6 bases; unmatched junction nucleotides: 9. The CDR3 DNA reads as TGTGCCAGCTCACAATCTCCCGGGACAGGGGGCAATGGCTACACCTTC. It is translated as CASSQSPGTGGNGYTF.

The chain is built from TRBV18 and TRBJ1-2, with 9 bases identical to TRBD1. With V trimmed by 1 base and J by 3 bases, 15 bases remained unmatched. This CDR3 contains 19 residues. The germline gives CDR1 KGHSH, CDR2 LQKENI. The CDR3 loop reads CASSPHPANRGREDYGYTF. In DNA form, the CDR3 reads TGTGCCAGCTCACCACACCCTGCGAACAGGGGGCGCGAGGACTATGGCTACACCTTC.

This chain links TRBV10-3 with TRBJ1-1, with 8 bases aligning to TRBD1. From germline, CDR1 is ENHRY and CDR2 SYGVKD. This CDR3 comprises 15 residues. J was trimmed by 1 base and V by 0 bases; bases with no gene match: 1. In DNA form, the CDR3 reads TGTGCCATCAGTGAGTCCGGACAGGGGAACACTGAAGCTTTCTTT. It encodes CAISESGQGNTEAFF.

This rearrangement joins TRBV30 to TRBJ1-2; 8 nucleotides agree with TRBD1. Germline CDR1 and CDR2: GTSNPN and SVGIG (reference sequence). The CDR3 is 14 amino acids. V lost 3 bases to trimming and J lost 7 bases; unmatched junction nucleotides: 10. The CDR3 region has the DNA TGTGCCTGGAGAATTCAGGGGGCTGGTGGTGGCTACACCTTC. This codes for CAWRIQGAGGGYTF.

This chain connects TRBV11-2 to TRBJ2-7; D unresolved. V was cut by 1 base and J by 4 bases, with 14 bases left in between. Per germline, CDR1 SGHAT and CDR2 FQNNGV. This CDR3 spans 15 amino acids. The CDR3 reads CASSLVGDMRYEQYF. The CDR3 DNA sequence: TGTGCCAGCAGCTTAGTTGGTGACATGAGGTACGAGCAGTACTTC. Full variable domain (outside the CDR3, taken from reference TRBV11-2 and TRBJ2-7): EAGVAQSPRYKIIEKRQSVAFWCNPISGHATLYWYQQILGQGPKLLIQFQNNGVVDDSQLPKDRFSAERLKGVDSTLKIQPAKLEDSAVYLCASSLVGDMRYEQYFGPGTRLTVT.

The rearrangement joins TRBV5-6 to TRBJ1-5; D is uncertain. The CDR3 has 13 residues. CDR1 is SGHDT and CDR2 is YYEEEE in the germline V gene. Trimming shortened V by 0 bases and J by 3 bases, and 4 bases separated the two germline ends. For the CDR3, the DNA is TGTGCCAGCAGCTTGGCCTTCAATCAGCCCCAGCATTTT. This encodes CASSLAFNQPQHF.

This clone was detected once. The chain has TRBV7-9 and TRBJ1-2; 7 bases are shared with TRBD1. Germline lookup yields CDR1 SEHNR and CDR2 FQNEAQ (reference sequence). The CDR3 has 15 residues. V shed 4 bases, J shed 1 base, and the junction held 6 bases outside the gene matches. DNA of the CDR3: TGTGCCAGCAGCTCGGGACAGCCTTATAACTATGGCTACACCTTC. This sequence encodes CASSSGQPYNYGYTF.

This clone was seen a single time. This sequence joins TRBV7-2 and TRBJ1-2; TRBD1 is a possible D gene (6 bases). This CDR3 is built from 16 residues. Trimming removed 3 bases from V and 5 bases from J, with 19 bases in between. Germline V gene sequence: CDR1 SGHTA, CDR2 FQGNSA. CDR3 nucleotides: TGTGCCAGCAGCTTCAGCCCCGGGACAAGACTTTATGGCTACACCTTC. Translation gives CASSFSPGTRLYGYTF.

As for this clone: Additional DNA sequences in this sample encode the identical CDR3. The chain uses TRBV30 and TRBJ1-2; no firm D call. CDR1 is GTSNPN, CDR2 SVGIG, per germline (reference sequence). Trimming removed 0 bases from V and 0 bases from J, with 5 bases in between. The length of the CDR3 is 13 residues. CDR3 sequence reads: CAWSVRANYGYTF. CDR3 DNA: TGTGCCTGGAGTGTACGGGCTAACTATGGCTACACCTTC.

The CDR3 spells CASTERTGAGYTF. In nucleotides, the CDR3 is TGTGCCAGCACCGAACGCACAGGAGCAGGCTACACCTTC. The V call is TRBV3-1 (or the pseudogene TRBV3-2), the J call TRBJ1-2, with D perhaps matching TRBD1 (5 bases). Per germline, CDR1 LGHDT and CDR2 YNNKEL (reference sequence). This CDR3 region has 13 residues. V lost 7 bases, J lost 8 bases, and 17 bases lay in between.

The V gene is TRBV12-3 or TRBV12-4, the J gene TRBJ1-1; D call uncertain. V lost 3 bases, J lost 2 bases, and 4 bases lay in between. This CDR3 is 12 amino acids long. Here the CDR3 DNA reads TGTGCCAGCAGTTTCTTCAACACTGAAGCTTTCTTT. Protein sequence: CASSFFNTEAFF.

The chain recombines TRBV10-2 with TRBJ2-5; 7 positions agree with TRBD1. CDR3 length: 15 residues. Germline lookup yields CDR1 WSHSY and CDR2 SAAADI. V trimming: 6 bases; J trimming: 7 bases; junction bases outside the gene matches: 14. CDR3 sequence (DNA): TGCGCCAGCAGCCCCGGACAGGCCGCTTTAGGGACCCAGTACTTC. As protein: CASSPGQAALGTQYF.

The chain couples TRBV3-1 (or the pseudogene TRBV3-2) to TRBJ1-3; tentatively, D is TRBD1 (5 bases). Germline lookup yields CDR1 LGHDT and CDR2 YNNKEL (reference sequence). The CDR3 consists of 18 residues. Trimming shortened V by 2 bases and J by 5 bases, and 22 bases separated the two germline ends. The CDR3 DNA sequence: TGTGCCAGCAGCCAAAAAGGCGGTACAGGAGGTTTACGAAACACCATATATTTT. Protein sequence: CASSQKGGTGGLRNTIYF.